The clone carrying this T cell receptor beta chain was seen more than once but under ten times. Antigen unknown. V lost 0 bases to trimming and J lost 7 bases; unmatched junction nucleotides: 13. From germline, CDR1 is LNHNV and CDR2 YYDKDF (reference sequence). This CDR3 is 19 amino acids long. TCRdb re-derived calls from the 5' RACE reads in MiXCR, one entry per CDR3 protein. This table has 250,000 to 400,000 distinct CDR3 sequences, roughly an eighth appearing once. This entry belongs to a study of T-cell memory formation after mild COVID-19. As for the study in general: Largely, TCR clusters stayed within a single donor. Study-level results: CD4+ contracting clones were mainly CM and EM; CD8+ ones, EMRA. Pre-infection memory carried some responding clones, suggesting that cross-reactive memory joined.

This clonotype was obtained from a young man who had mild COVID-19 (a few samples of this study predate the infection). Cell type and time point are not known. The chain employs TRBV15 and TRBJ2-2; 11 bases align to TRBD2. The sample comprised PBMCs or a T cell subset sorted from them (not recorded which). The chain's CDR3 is CATSRELAGGPRLGGELFF. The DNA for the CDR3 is TGTGCCACCAGCAGAGAATTAGCGGGGGGGCCTCGACTAGGCGGGGAGCTGTTTTTT.